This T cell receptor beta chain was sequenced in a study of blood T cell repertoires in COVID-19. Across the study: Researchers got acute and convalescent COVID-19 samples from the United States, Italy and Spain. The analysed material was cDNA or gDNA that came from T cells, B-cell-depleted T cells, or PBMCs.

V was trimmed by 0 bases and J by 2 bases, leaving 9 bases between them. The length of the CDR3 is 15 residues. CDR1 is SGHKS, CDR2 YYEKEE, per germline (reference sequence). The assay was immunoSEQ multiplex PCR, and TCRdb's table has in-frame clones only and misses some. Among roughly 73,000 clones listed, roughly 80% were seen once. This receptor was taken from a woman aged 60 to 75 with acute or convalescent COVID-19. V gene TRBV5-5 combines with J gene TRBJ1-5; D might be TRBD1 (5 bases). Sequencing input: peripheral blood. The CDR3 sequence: CASSLAGGGNQPQHF. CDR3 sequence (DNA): TGTGCCAGCAGCTTGGCCGGGGGAGGCAATCAGCCCCAGCATTTT.